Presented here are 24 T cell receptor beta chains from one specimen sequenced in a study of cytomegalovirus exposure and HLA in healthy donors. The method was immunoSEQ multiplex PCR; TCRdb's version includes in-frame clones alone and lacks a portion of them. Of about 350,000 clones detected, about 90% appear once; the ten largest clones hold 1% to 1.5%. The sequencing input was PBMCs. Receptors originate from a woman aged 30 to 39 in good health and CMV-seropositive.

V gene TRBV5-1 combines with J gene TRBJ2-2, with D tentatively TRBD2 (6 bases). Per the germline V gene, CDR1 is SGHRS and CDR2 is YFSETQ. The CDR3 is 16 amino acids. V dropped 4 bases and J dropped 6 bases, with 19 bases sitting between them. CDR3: CASSLRPGEGSGELFF. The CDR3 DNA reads TGCGCCAGCAGCCTAAGACCGGGAGAAGGATCCGGGGAGCTGTTTTTT. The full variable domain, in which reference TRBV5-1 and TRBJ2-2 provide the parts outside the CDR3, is KAGVTQTPRYLIKTRGQQVTLSCSPISGHRSVSWYQQTPGQGLQFLFEYFSETQRNKGNFPGRFSGRQFSNSRSEMNVSTLELGDSALYLCASSLRPGEGSGELFFGEGSRLTVL.

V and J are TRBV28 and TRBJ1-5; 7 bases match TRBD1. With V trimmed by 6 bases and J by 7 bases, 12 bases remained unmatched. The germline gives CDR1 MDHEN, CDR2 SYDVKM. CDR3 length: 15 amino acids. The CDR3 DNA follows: TGTGCCAGCAGCCCGCCCGGGGGGACAGAACAGCCCCAGCATTTT. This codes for CASSPPGGTEQPQHF.

CDR3 protein: CASSIGTGVGQPQHF. The DNA for the CDR3 is TGTGCCAGCAGCATCGGGACAGGGGTAGGGCAGCCCCAGCATTTT. The chain is built from TRBV9 and TRBJ1-5, with TRBD1 matching 10 bases. This CDR3 comprises 15 residues. Trimming at V came to 4 bases and at J to 7 bases, leaving 8 bases not matched to a gene. Germline CDR1 reads SGDLS; CDR2 reads YYNGEE.

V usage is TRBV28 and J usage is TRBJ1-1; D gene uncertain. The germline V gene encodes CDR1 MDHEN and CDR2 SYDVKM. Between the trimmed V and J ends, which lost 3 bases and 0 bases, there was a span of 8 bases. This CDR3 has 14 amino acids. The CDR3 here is CASSFWGLNTEAFF. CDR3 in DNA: TGTGCCAGCAGTTTCTGGGGTTTGAACACTGAAGCTTTCTTT.

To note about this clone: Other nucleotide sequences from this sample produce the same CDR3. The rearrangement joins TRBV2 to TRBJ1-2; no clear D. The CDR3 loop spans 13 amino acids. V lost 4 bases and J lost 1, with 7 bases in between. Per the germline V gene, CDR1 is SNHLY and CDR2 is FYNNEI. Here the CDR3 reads CASSAEINYGYTF. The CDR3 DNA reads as TGTGCCAGCAGTGCTGAGATTAACTATGGCTACACCTTC.

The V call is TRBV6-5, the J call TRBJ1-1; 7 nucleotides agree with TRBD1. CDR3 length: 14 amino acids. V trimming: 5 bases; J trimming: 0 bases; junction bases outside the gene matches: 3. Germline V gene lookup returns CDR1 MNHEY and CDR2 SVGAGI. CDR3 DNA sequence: TGTGCCAGCAGTAGAGACAGGGTGAACACTGAAGCTTTCTTT. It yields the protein CASSRDRVNTEAFF.

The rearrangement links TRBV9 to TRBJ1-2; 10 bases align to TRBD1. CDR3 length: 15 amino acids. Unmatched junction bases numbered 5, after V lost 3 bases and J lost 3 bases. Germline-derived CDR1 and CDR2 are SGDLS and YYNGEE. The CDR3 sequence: CASSEGQGTDYGYTF. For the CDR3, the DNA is TGTGCCAGCAGCGAGGGACAGGGGACAGACTATGGCTACACCTTC.

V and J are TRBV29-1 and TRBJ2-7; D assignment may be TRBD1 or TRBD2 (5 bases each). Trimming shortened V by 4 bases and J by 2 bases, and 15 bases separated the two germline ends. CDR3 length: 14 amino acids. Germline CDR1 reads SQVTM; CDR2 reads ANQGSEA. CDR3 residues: CSVAVPGHTYEQYF. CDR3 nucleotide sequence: TGCAGCGTTGCGGTCCCGGGGCATACCTACGAGCAGTACTTC.

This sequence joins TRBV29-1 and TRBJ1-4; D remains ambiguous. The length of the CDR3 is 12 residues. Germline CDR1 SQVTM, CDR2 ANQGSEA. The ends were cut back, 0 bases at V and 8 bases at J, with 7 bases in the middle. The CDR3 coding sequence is TGCAGCGTTGAAGATGTTTTGGAAAAACTGTTTTTT. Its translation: CSVEDVLEKLFF.

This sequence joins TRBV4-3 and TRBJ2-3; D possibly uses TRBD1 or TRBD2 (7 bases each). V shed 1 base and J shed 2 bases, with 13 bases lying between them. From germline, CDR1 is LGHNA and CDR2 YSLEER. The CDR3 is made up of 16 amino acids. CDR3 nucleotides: TGCGCCAGCAGCCAAGCTGCAGGGGGGGACACAGATACGCAGTATTTT. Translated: CASSQAAGGDTDTQYF.

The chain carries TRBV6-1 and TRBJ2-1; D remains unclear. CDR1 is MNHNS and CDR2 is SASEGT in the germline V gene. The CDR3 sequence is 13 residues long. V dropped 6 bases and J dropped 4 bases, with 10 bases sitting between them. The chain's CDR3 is CASSATQYNEQFF. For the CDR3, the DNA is TGTGCCAGCAGCGCTACCCAATACAATGAGCAGTTCTTC.

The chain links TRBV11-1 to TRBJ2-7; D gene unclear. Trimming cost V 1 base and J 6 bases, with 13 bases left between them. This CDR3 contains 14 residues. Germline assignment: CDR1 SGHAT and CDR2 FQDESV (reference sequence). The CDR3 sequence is CASSLEFAISEQYF. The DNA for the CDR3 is TGTGCCAGCAGCTTAGAGTTCGCCATATCCGAGCAGTACTTC.

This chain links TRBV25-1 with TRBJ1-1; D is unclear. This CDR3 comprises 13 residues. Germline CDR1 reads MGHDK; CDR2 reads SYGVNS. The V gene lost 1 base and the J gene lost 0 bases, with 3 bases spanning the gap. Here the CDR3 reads CASSEWMNTEAFF. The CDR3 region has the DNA TGTGCCAGCAGTGAATGGATGAACACTGAAGCTTTCTTT. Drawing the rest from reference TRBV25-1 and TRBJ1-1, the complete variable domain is EADIYQTPRYLVIGTGKKITLECSQTMGHDKMYWYQQDPGMELHLIHYSYGVNSTEKGDLSSESTVSRIRTEHFPLTLESARPSHTSQYLCASSEWMNTEAFFGQGTRLTVV.

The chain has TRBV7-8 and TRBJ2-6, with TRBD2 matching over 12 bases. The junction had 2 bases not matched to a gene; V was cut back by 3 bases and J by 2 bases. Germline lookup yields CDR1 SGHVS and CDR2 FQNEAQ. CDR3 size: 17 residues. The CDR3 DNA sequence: TGTGCCAGCAGCTTGACTAGCGGGAGCGCTGGGGCCAACGTCCTGACTTTC. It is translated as CASSLTSGSAGANVLTF.

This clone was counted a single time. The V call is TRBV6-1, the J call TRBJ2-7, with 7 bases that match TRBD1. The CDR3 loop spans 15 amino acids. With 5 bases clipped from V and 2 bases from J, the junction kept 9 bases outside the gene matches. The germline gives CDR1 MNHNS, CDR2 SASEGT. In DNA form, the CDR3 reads TGTGCCAGCAGTACTTGGGACAGCCAAACCTACGAGCAGTACTTC. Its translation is CASSTWDSQTYEQYF.

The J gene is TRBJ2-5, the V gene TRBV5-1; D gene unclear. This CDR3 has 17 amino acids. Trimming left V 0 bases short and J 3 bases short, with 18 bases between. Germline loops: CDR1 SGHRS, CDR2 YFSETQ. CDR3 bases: TGCGCCAGCAGCTTGGGGACGGCAGTTGGGTCCGAAGAGACCCAGTACTTC. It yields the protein CASSLGTAVGSEETQYF.

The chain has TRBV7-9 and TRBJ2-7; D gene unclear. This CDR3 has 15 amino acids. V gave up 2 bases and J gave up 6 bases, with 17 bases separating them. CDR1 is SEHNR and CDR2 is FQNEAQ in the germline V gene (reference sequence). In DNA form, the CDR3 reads TGTGCCAGCAGCTTAATGGCCCAGGCGACGGGCGAGCAGTACTTC. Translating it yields CASSLMAQATGEQYF.

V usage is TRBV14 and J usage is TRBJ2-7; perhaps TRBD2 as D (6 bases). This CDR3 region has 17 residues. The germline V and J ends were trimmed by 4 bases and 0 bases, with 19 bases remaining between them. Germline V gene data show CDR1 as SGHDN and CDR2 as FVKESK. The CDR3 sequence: CASSPSLGSGSSYEQYF. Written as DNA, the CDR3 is TGTGCCAGCAGCCCCTCGTTGGGTAGCGGAAGCTCCTACGAGCAGTACTTC.

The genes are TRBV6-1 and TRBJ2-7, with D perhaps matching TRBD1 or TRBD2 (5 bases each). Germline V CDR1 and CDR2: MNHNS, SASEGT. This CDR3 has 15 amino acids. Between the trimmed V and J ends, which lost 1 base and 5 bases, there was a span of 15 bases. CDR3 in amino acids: CASSEEEGFFDEQYF. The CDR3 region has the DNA TGTGCCAGCAGTGAAGAAGAGGGGTTCTTTGACGAGCAGTACTTC.

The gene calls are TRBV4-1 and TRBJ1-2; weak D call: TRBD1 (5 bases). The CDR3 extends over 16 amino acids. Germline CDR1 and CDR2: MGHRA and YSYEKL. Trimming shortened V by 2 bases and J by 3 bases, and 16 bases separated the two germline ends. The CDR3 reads CASSQPPEGLHYGYTF. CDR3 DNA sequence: TGCGCCAGCAGCCAACCCCCCGAGGGGTTGCACTATGGCTACACCTTC.

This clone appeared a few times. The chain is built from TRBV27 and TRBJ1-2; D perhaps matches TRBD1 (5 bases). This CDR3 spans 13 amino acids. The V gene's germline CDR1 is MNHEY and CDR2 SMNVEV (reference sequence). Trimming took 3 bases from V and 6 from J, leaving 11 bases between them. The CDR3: CASSFRGVDGYTF. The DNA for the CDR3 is TGTGCCAGCAGTTTTCGGGGGGTTGATGGCTACACCTTC.

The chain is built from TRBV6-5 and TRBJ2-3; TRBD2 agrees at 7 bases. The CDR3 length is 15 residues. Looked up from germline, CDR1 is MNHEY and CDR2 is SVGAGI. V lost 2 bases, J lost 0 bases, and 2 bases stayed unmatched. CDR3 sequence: CASSYGGGSTDTQYF. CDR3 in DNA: TGTGCCAGCAGTTACGGCGGGGGAAGCACAGATACGCAGTATTTT.

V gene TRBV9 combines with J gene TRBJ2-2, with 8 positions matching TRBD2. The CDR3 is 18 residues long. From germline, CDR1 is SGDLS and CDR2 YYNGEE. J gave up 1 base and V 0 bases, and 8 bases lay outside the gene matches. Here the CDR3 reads CASSVATGGSGNTGELFF. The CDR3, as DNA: TGTGCCAGCAGCGTAGCTACGGGGGGGAGCGGGAACACCGGGGAGCTGTTTTTT. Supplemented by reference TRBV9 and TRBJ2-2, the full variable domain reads DSGVTQTPKHLITATGQRVTLRCSPRSGDLSVYWYQQSLDQGLQFLIQYYNGEERAKGNILERFSAQQFPDLHSELNLSSLELGDSALYFCASSVATGGSGNTGELFFGEGSRLTVL.

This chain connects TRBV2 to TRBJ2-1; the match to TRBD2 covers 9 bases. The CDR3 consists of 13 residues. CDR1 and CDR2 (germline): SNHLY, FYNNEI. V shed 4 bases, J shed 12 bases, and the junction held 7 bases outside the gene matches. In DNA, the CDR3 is TGTGCCAGCAGTGTGAATAGCGGGGGTGGGCAGTTCTTC. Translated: CASSVNSGGGQFF.